This T cell receptor beta chain is from a study of shared clonotypes between healthy human individuals. Nashville, Tennessee was home to all donors, who were Caucasian adults. Every subset had its genomic DNA shared out evenly among several immunoSEQ plates. Around 28,000 T cell genomes (around 310 ng DNA) went into each PBMC replicate. Original methodology: For the immunoSEQ data, sequences were junction-only without quality scores, so filtering differed. Only in-frame clones appear in the TCRdb table, and some are missing; sequencing was by immunoSEQ multiplex PCR. The V and J calls and clone size come from that table; D and trimming were worked out from the DNA. The table lists 450,000 to 500,000 clones, around 73% of them singletons. Germline CDR1 SNHLY, CDR2 FYNNEI. The CDR3 length is 17 residues. The junction had 6 bases not matched to a gene; V was cut back by 2 bases and J by 1 base.

The source material was PBMCs. The clonotype originates from a woman aged 35 to 49 in good health. Some clones in this sample may be carry-over from other donors' samples. The chain couples TRBV2 to TRBJ1-4; 8 nucleotides align to TRBD1. The CDR3 coding sequence is TGTGCCAGCAGTGAATTAGGACAGGGTGGAACTAATGAAAAACTGTTTTTT. Translated: CASSELGQGGTNEKLFF.